These T cell receptor beta chains were read from a single sample in a study of blood T cell repertoires in COVID-19. Profiling relied on immunoSEQ multiplex PCR, and the TCRdb table lists in-frame clones only, not all of them. There are approximately 300,000 clones in the sample; over 80% occur only once, and 4.1% lies in the top ten. What was sequenced was peripheral blood. These receptors were obtained from a woman in her forties or fifties with active or convalescent COVID-19. Each CDR3 is given with its conserved first and last residue. D genes are given only for firm matches. The listing skips clone size in some rows; elsewhere it reads once, few, many or a size class.

clone_size	d_call	v_call	j_call	cdr3_nt	cdr3_aa
NA	NA	TRBV6-5	TRBJ1-2	TGTGCCAGTAGCCAAGCCCGGGGTATCAAGAGCGGCTACACCTTC	CASSQARGIKSGYTF
NA	NA	TRBV9	TRBJ2-1	TGTGCCAGCAGCGTAGAGCCAAGCTCCTACAATGAGCAGTTCTTC	CASSVEPSSYNEQFF
few	TRBD1	TRBV6-1	TRBJ1-1	TGTGCCAGCAGTGATTGGGACAGCTCGAACACTGAAGCTTTCTTT	CASSDWDSSNTEAFF
once	NA	TRBV7-6	TRBJ1-1	TGTGCCAGCAGCTGGGGGTCACGGGGGGACACTGAAGCTTTCTTT	CASSWGSRGDTEAFF
once	NA	TRBV10-3	TRBJ1-6	TGTGCCATCAGTGACTGGGTAGGGGTCACTTCACCCCTCCACTTT	CAISDWVGVTSPLHF
NA	NA	TRBV29-1	TRBJ2-4	TGCAGTGGAAGGGGGATTAAAAACATTCAGTACTTC	CSGRGIKNIQYF
NA	NA	TRBV6-5	TRBJ2-2	TGTGCCAGCACACTGGCGGTAGGATACACCGGGGAGCTGTTTTTT	CASTLAVGYTGELFF
once	NA	TRBV12-3/TRBV12-4	TRBJ2-7	TGTGCCAGCAGTAAACAGGGCTACGAGCAGTACTTC	CASSKQGYEQYF
NA	TRBD2	TRBV9	TRBJ2-1	TGTGCCAGCAGCGTACGCTTAGGCGGGAGTAAGGATGAGCAGTTCTTC	CASSVRLGGSKDEQFF
NA	TRBD2	TRBV15	TRBJ2-7	TGTGCCACCAGCAGCCAAACCGGGAGGGCCGCCTACGAGCAGTACTTC	CATSSQTGRAAYEQYF
NA	TRBD2	TRBV7-9	TRBJ2-7	TGTGCCAGCAGCCCTAGATCAGCGGGAGGCTCACGGCAGTACTTC	CASSPRSAGGSRQYF
NA	TRBD1	TRBV10-3	TRBJ2-7	TGTGCCATCAGTACCAGGGGGCAAGACGAGCAGTACTTC	CAISTRGQDEQYF
NA	TRBD1	TRBV10-3	TRBJ1-5	TGTGCCATCAGTGCCCGAACAGGGGGGCTAGATCAGCCCCAGCATTTT	CAISARTGGLDQPQHF
few	TRBD1	TRBV7-7	TRBJ2-2	TGTGCTAGCAGCTCGACAGGGTTAGGCACCGGGGAGCTGTTTTTT	CASSSTGLGTGELFF
NA	NA	TRBV15	TRBJ1-5	TGTGCCACCAGCAGCGGGACAACTAGCAATCAGCCCCAGCATTTT	CATSSGTTSNQPQHF
NA	NA	TRBV10-3	TRBJ2-7	TGTGCCATCAGTGAGTCGACGGAGCAGTTCTACGAGCAGTACTTC	CAISESTEQFYEQYF